What follows are 17 T cell receptor beta chains derived from one specimen sequenced in a study of cytomegalovirus exposure and HLA in healthy donors. PCR employed 60 Vbeta and 13 Jbeta primers. TCRdb's copy holds only in-frame clones and misses some; the assay was immunoSEQ multiplex PCR. The sample contains 90,000 to 120,000 clones, 82% of which appear only once. The sample taken for sequencing was PBMCs. The receptors originated from a man aged 25 to 45 in good health and CMV-seropositive.

The chain links TRBV7-8 to TRBJ2-1; TRBD2 matches at 10 bases. Germline V gives CDR1 SGHVS, CDR2 FQNEAQ. This CDR3 region has 15 residues. The trim removed 3 bases at V and 7 bases at J, leaving 6 bases unmatched. The CDR3 DNA reads TGTGCCAGCAGCTTTAAGCGGGGGGGCCGAAATGAGCAGTTCTTC. It yields the protein CASSFKRGGRNEQFF.

This clone was detected once. The chain carries TRBV7-2 and TRBJ2-2; the match to TRBD2 covers 12 bases. Germline V gene sequence: CDR1 SGHTA, CDR2 FQGNSA. The CDR3 covers 15 residues. The J segment lost 9 bases and the V segment lost 3 bases, leaving 5 bases of the junction unmatched. DNA for the CDR3: TGTGCCAGCAGCTTGACGACTAGCGGGGGCCGGGAGCTGTTTTTT. Protein product: CASSLTTSGGRELFF.

J is TRBJ1-1 and V is TRBV5-4; D gene unclear. Per the germline V gene, CDR1 is SGHNT and CDR2 is YYREEE (reference sequence). The CDR3 runs to 13 residues. V shed 4 bases and J shed 8 bases, with 15 bases lying between them. CDR3 residues: CASSLDLNLEAFF. In DNA, the CDR3 is TGTGCCAGCAGCCTGGATCTAAATTTGGAAGCTTTCTTT.

This clone was counted between two and nine times. This CDR3 reads CASSTGNTEAFF. For the CDR3, the DNA is TGTGCCAGCAGTACAGGGAACACTGAAGCTTTCTTT. J is TRBJ1-1 and V is TRBV6-1; the D gene is possibly TRBD1 (5 bases). Germline loops: CDR1 MNHNS, CDR2 SASEGT. The CDR3 is 12 amino acids. Trimming stripped 5 bases from V and 1 base from J, with 5 bases between.

With regard to this clone: Distinct nucleotide sequences in the sample also encode this CDR3. This chain links TRBV7-9 with TRBJ1-4; D is ambiguous. Per germline, CDR1 SEHNR and CDR2 FQNEAQ (reference sequence). This CDR3 comprises 14 residues. V dropped 5 bases and J dropped 5 bases, with 12 bases sitting between them. The CDR3, as DNA: TGTGCCAGCAGCCCCGGGGAAGGAAATGAAAAACTGTTTTTT. This sequence encodes CASSPGEGNEKLFF.

Only one count was recorded for this clone. The CDR3 loop reads CASSEGDYGYTF. The CDR3 DNA reads as TGTGCCAGCAGTGAGGGCGACTATGGCTACACCTTC. The chain has TRBV2 and TRBJ1-2; unclear D gene. CDR1 and CDR2 (germline): SNHLY, FYNNEI. This CDR3 has 12 residues. V was trimmed by 3 bases and J by 3 bases, leaving 5 bases between them.

The chain carries TRBV19 and TRBJ1-5; no firm D call. Germline lookup yields CDR1 LNHDA and CDR2 SQIVND (reference sequence). This CDR3 spans 13 amino acids. The V gene lost 7 bases and the J gene lost 3 bases, with 10 bases spanning the gap. DNA of the CDR3: TGTGCCAGTAATTCCGGGATCAATCAGCCCCAGCATTTT. Translation: CASNSGINQPQHF.

The V call is TRBV7-9, the J call TRBJ1-2, with D maybe TRBD1 (5 bases). Germline V gene sequence: CDR1 SEHNR, CDR2 FQNEAQ (reference sequence). V gave up 2 bases and J gave up 7 bases, with 11 bases separating them. This CDR3 is 13 amino acids long. The CDR3, as DNA: TGTGCCAGCAGCTTATCTGGGGCCGGTGGCTACACCTTC. Its protein product is CASSLSGAGGYTF.

J is TRBJ2-1 and V is TRBV19; 7 bases map to TRBD2. V shed 10 bases and J 8 bases; nucleotides not matched to a gene: 20. CDR3 length equals 16 residues. Germline V lookup: CDR1 LNHDA, CDR2 SQIVND (reference sequence). The CDR3 is CATGAGIGDSGDEQFF. Here the CDR3 DNA reads TGTGCCACCGGAGCGGGGATAGGGGACTCAGGCGATGAGCAGTTCTTC.

This sequence joins TRBV15 and TRBJ2-5, with TRBD2 identical over 7 bases. Germline trimming cut 0 bases from V and 1 base from J; bases unmatched to any gene: 5. The CDR3 is made up of 16 amino acids. Germline CDR1 is LNHNV and CDR2 is YYDKDF (reference sequence). DNA for the CDR3: TGTGCCACCAGCAGAGATCCGCGGGAGTCCCAAGAGACCCAGTACTTC. It is translated as CATSRDPRESQETQYF.

The V call is TRBV18, the J call TRBJ2-5, with 8 bases lining up with TRBD1. This CDR3 is 14 amino acids long. J gave up 5 bases and V 4 bases, and 6 bases lay outside the gene matches. From germline, CDR1 is KGHSH and CDR2 LQKENI. The CDR3, as DNA: TGTGCCAGCTCACTCTTCGACAGGGGTGAGACCCAGTACTTC. Its translation is CASSLFDRGETQYF.

This chain connects TRBV14 to TRBJ2-1; D ambiguous. CDR1 and CDR2 from the germline V gene are SGHDN and FVKESK. Between the trimmed V and J ends, which lost 2 bases and 0 bases, there was a span of 8 bases. CDR3 length equals 15 residues. The CDR3 is CASSQQKSSYNEQFF. The CDR3 nucleotides are TGTGCCAGCAGCCAACAGAAAAGCTCCTACAATGAGCAGTTCTTC.

The chain has TRBV27 and TRBJ1-2; TRBD1 aligns across 9 bases. The CDR3 runs to 14 residues. Germline CDR1 MNHEY, CDR2 SMNVEV (reference sequence). The J segment lost 0 bases and the V segment lost 6 bases, leaving 2 bases of the junction unmatched. The CDR3 is CASRTGGANYGYTF. In DNA form, the CDR3 reads TGTGCCAGCAGGACAGGGGGGGCTAACTATGGCTACACCTTC.

This chain connects TRBV19 to TRBJ1-4; D remains ambiguous. The V end was cut by 5 bases, the J end by 0 bases, with 10 bases between. This CDR3 is 15 amino acids long. The V gene's germline CDR1 is LNHDA and CDR2 SQIVND (reference sequence). CDR3 DNA: TGTGCCAGTAGTTTTGCTAGGCCAACTAATGAAAAACTGTTTTTT. This gives the protein CASSFARPTNEKLFF.

The gene calls are TRBV6-5 and TRBJ1-3; no clear D gene. The CDR3 sequence is 13 residues long. Trimming shortened V by 5 bases and J by 4 bases, and 9 bases separated the two germline ends. From germline, CDR1 is MNHEY and CDR2 SVGAGI. The CDR3 DNA reads as TGTGCCAGCAGTGCCGACTTCGGAAACACCATATATTTT. It is translated as CASSADFGNTIYF.

V and J are TRBV11-2 and TRBJ2-7; 7 bases line up with TRBD1. The CDR3 runs 18 residues. Germline CDR1 and CDR2: SGHAT and FQNNGV. J was trimmed by 0 bases and V by 1 base; bases with no gene match: 12. Written as DNA, the CDR3 is TGTGCCAGCAGCTTAGCTCCAGGGGGAGTCGGAACCTCCTACGAGCAGTACTTC. It is translated as CASSLAPGGVGTSYEQYF.

The chain joins TRBV5-8 to TRBJ1-1; 8 nucleotides agree with TRBD1. The length of the CDR3 is 13 residues. Per the germline V gene, CDR1 is SGHTS and CDR2 is YDEGEE. V was pared by 2 bases and J by 5 bases, with 2 bases of the junction left unmatched. The CDR3 DNA is TGTGCCAGCAGCTTCGACAGGGGTACTGAAGCTTTCTTT. It specifies CASSFDRGTEAFF.